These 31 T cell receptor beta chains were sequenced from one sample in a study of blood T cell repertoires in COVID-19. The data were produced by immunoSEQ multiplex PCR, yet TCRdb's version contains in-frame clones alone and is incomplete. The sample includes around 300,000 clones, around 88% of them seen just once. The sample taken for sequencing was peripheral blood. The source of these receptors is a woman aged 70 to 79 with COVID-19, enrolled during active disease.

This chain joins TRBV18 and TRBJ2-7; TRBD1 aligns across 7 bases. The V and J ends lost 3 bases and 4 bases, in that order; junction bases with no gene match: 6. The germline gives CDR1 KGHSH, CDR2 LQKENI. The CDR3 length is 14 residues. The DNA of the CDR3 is TGTGCCAGCTCACCGGGACAGAGACTTTACGAGCAGTACTTC. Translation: CASSPGQRLYEQYF.

Here the CDR3 reads CASSVAPPGRSTGELFF. The CDR3 DNA is TGTGCCAGCAGCGTAGCTCCCCCAGGGAGGAGCACCGGGGAGCTGTTTTTT. The gene calls are TRBV9 and TRBJ2-2, with a possible D match to TRBD2 (6 bases). Germline loops: CDR1 SGDLS, CDR2 YYNGEE. There are 17 residues in the CDR3. Trimming left V 0 bases short and J 4 bases short, with 16 bases between.

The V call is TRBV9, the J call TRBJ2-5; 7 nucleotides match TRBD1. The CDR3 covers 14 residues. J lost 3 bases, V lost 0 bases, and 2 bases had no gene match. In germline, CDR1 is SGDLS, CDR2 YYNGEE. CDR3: CASSVGTGEETQYF. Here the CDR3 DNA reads TGTGCCAGCAGCGTAGGGACAGGAGAAGAGACCCAGTACTTC.

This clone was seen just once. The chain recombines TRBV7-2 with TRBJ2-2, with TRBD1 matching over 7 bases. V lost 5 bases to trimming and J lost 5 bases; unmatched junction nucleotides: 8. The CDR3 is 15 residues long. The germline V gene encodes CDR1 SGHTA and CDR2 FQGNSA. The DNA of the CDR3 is TGTGCCAGCAGCCCCAGGGGGACAAGGACCGGGGAGCTGTTTTTT. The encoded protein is CASSPRGTRTGELFF.

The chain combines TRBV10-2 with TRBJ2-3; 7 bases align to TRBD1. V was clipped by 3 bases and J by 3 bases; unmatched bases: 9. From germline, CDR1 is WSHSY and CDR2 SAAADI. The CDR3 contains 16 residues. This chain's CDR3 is CASSEPRGQRTDTQYF. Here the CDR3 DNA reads TGCGCCAGCAGTGAACCACGGGGACAGAGGACAGATACGCAGTATTTT.

The CDR3 coding sequence is TGTGCCAGCAGCGTAGCTCCGGGGAAAAACGAGCAGTACTTC. Amino acid sequence: CASSVAPGKNEQYF. The rearrangement uses TRBV9 and TRBJ2-7; D perhaps matches TRBD2 (5 bases). Between the trimmed V and J ends, which lost 0 bases and 5 bases, there was a span of 12 bases. The CDR3 spans 14 residues. Germline lookup yields CDR1 SGDLS and CDR2 YYNGEE.

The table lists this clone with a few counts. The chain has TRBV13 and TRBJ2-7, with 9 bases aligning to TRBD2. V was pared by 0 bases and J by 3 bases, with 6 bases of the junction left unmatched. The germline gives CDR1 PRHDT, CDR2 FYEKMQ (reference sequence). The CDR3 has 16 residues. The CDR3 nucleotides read TGTGCCAGCAGCTTAGGAGGCCTAGCGGGGAGCTACGAGCAGTACTTC. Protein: CASSLGGLAGSYEQYF.

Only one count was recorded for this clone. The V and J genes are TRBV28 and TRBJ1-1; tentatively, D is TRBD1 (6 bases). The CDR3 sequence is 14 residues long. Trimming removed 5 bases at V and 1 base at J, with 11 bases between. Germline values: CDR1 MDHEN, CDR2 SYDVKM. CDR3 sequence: CASSTPTGNTEAFF. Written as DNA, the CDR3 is TGTGCCAGCAGTACCCCGACAGGGAACACTGAAGCTTTCTTT. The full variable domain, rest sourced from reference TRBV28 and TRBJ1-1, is DVKVTQSSRYLVKRTGEKVFLECVQDMDHENMFWYRQDPGLGLRLIYFSYDVKMKEKGDIPEGYSVSREKKERFSLILESASTNQTSMYLCASSTPTGNTEAFFGQGTRLTVV.

CDR3 residues: CASSAPGGNTGELFF. CDR3 nucleotide sequence: TGTGCCAGCAGCGCCCCCGGTGGTAACACCGGGGAGCTGTTTTTT. This chain uses TRBV9 with TRBJ2-2; D gene ambiguous. Germline V CDR1 and CDR2: SGDLS, YYNGEE. V was trimmed by 3 bases and J by 2 bases, leaving 11 bases between them. This CDR3 spans 15 amino acids.

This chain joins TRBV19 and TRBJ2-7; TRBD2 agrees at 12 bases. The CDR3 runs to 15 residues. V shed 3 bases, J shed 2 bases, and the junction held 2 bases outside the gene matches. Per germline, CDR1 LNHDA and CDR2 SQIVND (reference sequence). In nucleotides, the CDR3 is TGTGCCAGTAGTATCACTAGCGGGGGGACCTACGAGCAGTACTTC. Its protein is CASSITSGGTYEQYF.

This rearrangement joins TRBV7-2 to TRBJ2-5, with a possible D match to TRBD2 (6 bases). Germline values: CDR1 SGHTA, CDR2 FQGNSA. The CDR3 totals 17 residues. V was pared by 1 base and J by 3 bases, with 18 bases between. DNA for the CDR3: TGTGCCAGCAGCTTAGTATTTCGGGCGGGACGAGAAGAGACCCAGTACTTC. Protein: CASSLVFRAGREETQYF. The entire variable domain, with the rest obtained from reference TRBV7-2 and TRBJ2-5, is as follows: GAGVSQSPSNKVTEKGKDVELRCDPISGHTALYWYRQSLGQGLEFLIYFQGNSAPDKSGLPSDRFSAERTGGSVSTLTIQRTQQEDSAVYLCASSLVFRAGREETQYFGPGTRLLVL.

Written as DNA, the CDR3 is TGTGCCAGCAGCCCGTTCCGGGACAGGGGCTACGAGCAGTACTTC. This gives the protein CASSPFRDRGYEQYF. This chain uses TRBV27 with TRBJ2-7; TRBD1 matches 10 bases. The CDR3 is made up of 15 amino acids. J gave up 3 bases and V 6 bases, and 8 bases lay outside the gene matches. Germline-derived CDR1 and CDR2 are MNHEY and SMNVEV (reference sequence).

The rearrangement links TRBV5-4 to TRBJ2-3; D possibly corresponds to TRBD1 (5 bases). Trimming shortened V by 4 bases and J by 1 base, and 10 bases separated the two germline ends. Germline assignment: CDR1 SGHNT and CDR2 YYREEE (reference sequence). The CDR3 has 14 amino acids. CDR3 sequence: CASSEIRGTDTQYF. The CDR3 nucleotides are TGTGCCAGCAGCGAGATCAGGGGCACAGATACGCAGTATTTT.

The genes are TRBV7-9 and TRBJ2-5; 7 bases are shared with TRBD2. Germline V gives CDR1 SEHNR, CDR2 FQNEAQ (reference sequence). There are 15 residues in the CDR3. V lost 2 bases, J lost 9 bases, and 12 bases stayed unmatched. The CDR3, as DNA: TGTGCCAGCAGCTTAAGGACCAGCCGGGGGGAGGCCCAGTACTTC. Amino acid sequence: CASSLRTSRGEAQYF.

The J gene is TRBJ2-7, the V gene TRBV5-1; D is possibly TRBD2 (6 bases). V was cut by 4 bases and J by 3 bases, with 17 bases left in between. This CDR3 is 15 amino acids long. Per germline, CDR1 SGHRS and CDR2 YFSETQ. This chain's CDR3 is CASSRSGSSNYEQYF. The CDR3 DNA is TGCGCCAGCAGCCGGAGCGGGTCGTCAAACTACGAGCAGTACTTC.

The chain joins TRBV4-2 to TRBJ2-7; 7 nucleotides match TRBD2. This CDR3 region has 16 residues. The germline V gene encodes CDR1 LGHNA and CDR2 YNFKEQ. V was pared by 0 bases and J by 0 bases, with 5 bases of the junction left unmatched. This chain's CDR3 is CASSQDGGEGSYEQYF. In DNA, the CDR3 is TGTGCCAGCAGCCAAGACGGAGGGGAGGGCTCCTACGAGCAGTACTTC.

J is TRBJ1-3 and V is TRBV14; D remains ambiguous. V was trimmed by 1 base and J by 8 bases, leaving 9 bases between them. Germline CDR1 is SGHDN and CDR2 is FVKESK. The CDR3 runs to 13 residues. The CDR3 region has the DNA TGTGCCAGCAGCCAAGGGGAGAGAGACACCATATATTTT. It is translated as CASSQGERDTIYF.

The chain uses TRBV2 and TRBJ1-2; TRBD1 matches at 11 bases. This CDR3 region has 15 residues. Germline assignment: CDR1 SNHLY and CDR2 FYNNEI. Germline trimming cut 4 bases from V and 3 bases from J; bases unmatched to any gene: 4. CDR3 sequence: CASSAGQGEYYGYTF. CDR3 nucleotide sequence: TGTGCCAGCAGTGCGGGACAGGGGGAATACTATGGCTACACCTTC.

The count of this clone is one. The CDR3 here is CAWNPGGKAEAFF. CDR3 nucleotide sequence: TGTGCCTGGAACCCAGGGGGAAAGGCTGAAGCTTTCTTT. V gene TRBV30 combines with J gene TRBJ1-1, with 7 nucleotides matching TRBD1. V shed 4 bases and J 6 bases; nucleotides not matched to a gene: 8. Germline V gene sequence: CDR1 GTSNPN, CDR2 SVGIG (reference sequence). The CDR3 is 13 residues long.

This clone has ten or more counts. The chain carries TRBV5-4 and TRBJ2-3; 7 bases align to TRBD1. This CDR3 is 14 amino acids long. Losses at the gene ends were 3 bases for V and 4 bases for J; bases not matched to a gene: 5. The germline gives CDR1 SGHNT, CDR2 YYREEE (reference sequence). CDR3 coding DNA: TGTGCCAGCAGCTCCCCGCAGGGGGCAGATACGCAGTATTTT. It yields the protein CASSSPQGADTQYF.

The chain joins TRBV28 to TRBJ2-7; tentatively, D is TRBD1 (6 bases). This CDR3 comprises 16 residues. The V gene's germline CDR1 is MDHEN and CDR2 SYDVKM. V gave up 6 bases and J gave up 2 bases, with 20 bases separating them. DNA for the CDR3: TGTGCCAGCAGCTCTGCGACCGGGACATTCGCCTACGAGCAGTACTTC. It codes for CASSSATGTFAYEQYF.

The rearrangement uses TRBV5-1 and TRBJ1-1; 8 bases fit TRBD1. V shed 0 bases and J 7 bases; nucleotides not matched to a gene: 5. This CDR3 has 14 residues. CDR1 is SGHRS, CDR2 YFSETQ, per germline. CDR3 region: CASSLGPQGVEAFF. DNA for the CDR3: TGCGCCAGCAGCTTGGGACCACAGGGGGTTGAAGCTTTCTTT.

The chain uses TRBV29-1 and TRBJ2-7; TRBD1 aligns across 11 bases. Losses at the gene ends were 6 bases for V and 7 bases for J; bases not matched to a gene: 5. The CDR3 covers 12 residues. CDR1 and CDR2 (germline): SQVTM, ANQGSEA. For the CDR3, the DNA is TGCAGCGTGGAGGACAGGGGGCAGGAGCAGTACTTC. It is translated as CSVEDRGQEQYF.

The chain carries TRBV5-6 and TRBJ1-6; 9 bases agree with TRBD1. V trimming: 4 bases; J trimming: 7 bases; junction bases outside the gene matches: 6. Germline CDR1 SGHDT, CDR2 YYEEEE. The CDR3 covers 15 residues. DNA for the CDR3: TGTGCCAGCAGCCTCCCCGGACAGGGGAATTCACCCCTCCACTTT. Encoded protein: CASSLPGQGNSPLHF.

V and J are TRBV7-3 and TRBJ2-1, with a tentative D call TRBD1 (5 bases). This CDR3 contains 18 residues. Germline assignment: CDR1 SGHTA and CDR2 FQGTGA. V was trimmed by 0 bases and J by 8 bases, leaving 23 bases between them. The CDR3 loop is CASSLTPPDSRARYEQFF. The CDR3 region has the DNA TGTGCCAGCAGCTTAACCCCTCCCGACAGCCGGGCCAGGTATGAGCAGTTCTTC.

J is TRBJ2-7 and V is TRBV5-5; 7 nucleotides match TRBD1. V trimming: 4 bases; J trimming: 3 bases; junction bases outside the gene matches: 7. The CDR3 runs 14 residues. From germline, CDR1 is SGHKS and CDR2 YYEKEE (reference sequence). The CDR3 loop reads CASSSGQAYYEQYF. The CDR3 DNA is TGTGCCAGCAGCAGCGGACAGGCTTACTACGAGCAGTACTTC.

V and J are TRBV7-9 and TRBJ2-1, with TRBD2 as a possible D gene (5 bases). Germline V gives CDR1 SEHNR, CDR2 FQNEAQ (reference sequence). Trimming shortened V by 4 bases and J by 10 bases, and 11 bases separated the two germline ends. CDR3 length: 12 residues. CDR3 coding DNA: TGTGCCAGCAGCTGGTCGGGCGGGGAGCAGTTCTTC. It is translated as CASSWSGGEQFF.

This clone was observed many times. CDR3 sequence: CASRGTSDNEQFF. CDR3 DNA: TGTGCCAGCAGGGGGACTAGCGATAATGAGCAGTTCTTC. V usage is TRBV2 and J usage is TRBJ2-1; 10 nucleotides match TRBD2. V lost 6 bases, J lost 7 bases, and 3 bases stayed unmatched. CDR1 SNHLY and CDR2 FYNNEI come from the germline V gene. This CDR3 has 13 amino acids.

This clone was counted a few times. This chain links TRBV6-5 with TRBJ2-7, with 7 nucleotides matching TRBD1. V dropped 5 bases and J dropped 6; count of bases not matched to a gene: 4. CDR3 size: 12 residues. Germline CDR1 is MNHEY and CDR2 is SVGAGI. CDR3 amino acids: CASSPQGIEQYF. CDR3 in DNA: TGTGCCAGCAGTCCACAGGGGATCGAGCAGTACTTC.

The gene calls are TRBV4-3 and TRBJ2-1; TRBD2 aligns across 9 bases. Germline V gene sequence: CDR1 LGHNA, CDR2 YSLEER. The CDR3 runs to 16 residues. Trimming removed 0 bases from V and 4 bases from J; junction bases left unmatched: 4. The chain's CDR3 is CASSQEGTSKYNEQFF. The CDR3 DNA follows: TGCGCCAGCAGCCAAGAAGGGACTAGCAAGTACAATGAGCAGTTCTTC.

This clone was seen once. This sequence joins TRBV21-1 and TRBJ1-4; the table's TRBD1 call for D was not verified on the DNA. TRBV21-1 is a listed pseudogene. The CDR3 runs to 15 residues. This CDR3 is CASSKCTGMNEKLFF. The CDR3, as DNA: TGTGCCAGCAGCAAATGTACAGGGATGAATGAAAAACTGTTTTTT.